Listed here are 9 T cell receptor beta chains from one sample, sequenced in a study of cytomegalovirus exposure and HLA in healthy donors. The study ran its PCR with 60 Vbeta and 13 Jbeta primers. The protocol was immunoSEQ multiplex PCR, while the TCRdb copy is restricted to in-frame clones and leaves out a portion. Among some 170,000 clones, about 80% were seen once, and the ten largest hold around 1.9%. The sequencing input was PBMCs. The receptors here all came from a man between 35 and 55 years old in good health and CMV-seronegative.

The V call is TRBV28, the J call TRBJ2-7, with D unclear. Germline loops: CDR1 MDHEN, CDR2 SYDVKM. This CDR3 comprises 12 residues. With 5 bases removed from V and 5 bases from J, the gap between germline ends came to 10 bases. The CDR3 here is CASSLSNHEQYF. The CDR3 DNA follows: TGTGCCAGCAGTCTTAGTAACCACGAGCAGTACTTC.

The chain employs TRBV28 and TRBJ2-2; 14 positions agree with TRBD2. After removal of 10 bases from V and 3 bases from J, the junction contained 10 bases not matched to a gene. The germline CDR1 and CDR2 sequences are MDHEN and SYDVKM. The length of the CDR3 is 17 residues. Here the CDR3 reads CAISGLAGVVDTGELFF. For the CDR3, the DNA is TGTGCCATATCGGGACTAGCGGGAGTAGTCGACACCGGGGAGCTGTTTTTT.

V is TRBV15 and J is TRBJ2-3; 9 bases match TRBD2. The CDR3 extends over 17 amino acids. Germline V gives CDR1 LNHNV, CDR2 YYDKDF (reference sequence). Unmatched junction bases numbered 6, after V lost 0 bases and J lost 2 bases. The DNA of the CDR3 is TGTGCCACCAGCAGAGATCGCCTAGCGGGGATCACAGATACGCAGTATTTT. Its protein product is CATSRDRLAGITDTQYF.

The chain employs TRBV30 and TRBJ2-3, with D tentatively TRBD2 (5 bases). The CDR3 sequence is 15 residues long. The V end was cut by 3 bases, the J end by 5 bases, with 18 bases between. CDR1 is GTSNPN and CDR2 is SVGIG in the germline V gene (reference sequence). The CDR3: CAWRDRASEGDTQYF. CDR3 sequence (DNA): TGTGCCTGGAGGGACCGGGCCTCTGAGGGAGATACGCAGTATTTT.

This clone was counted only a few times. The chain joins TRBV7-9 to TRBJ2-5; D call uncertain. V lost 4 bases and J 5 bases, leaving 14 bases between the germline ends. The CDR3 covers 14 residues. The germline gives CDR1 SEHNR, CDR2 FQNEAQ (reference sequence). CDR3 loop: CASSYLRKKETQYF. CDR3 nucleotides: TGTGCCAGCAGCTATCTGCGCAAGAAGGAGACCCAGTACTTC. The full variable domain, with the rest looked up from reference TRBV7-9 and TRBJ2-5, is DTGVSQNPRHKITKRGQNVTFRCDPISEHNRLYWYRQTLGQGPEFLTYFQNEAQLEKSRLLSDRFSAERPKGSFSTLEIQRTEQGDSAMYLCASSYLRKKETQYFGPGTRLLVL.

The chain links TRBV6-5 to TRBJ2-7; D is perhaps TRBD1 (6 bases). CDR3 size: 14 residues. The V and J ends lost 6 bases and 2 bases respectively, with 14 bases between them. From germline, CDR1 is MNHEY and CDR2 SVGAGI. This CDR3 reads CASRAYQGPYEQYF. Here the CDR3 DNA reads TGTGCCAGCAGGGCATATCAGGGGCCCTACGAGCAGTACTTC.

The rearrangement joins TRBV5-1 to TRBJ2-2; tentative D call: TRBD2 (5 bases). V was trimmed by 1 base and J by 5 bases, leaving 9 bases between them. Germline V lookup: CDR1 SGHRS, CDR2 YFSETQ. This CDR3 region has 14 residues. DNA for the CDR3: TGCGCCAGCAGCTTGATAGCGAGAACCGGGGAGCTGTTTTTT. Translation: CASSLIARTGELFF.

V and J are TRBV2 and TRBJ1-1; the D gene is possibly TRBD1 (5 bases). Germline V CDR1 and CDR2: SNHLY, FYNNEI. Trimming left V 10 bases short and J 3 bases short, with 15 bases between. The CDR3 sequence is 13 residues long. CDR3 sequence: CATNVQADTEAFF. The CDR3 DNA is TGTGCCACAAACGTACAGGCGGACACTGAAGCTTTCTTT.

The rearrangement uses TRBV27 and TRBJ2-7; maybe TRBD2 (6 bases). Trimming removed 8 bases from V and 1 base from J, with 24 bases in between. CDR3 size: 17 residues. Germline CDR1 MNHEY, CDR2 SMNVEV (reference sequence). The CDR3 loop reads CASASTPSAGSSYEQYF. The CDR3 DNA reads TGTGCCAGCGCCTCTACACCCTCAGCGGGTTCTTCCTACGAGCAGTACTTC.